This is a list of T cell receptor beta chains from one sample in a study of cytomegalovirus exposure and HLA in healthy donors. Here immunoSEQ multiplex PCR was the method, and the copy in TCRdb shows in-frame clones only, minus some. The sample carries more than 110,000 clones, about 70% recorded once. The sequenced material came from PBMCs. These receptors originate from a woman in her sixties or seventies in good health and CMV-seropositive. CDR3s include the opening cysteine and the closing phenylalanine or tryptophan. A D gene is named only where the DNA matches it firmly. Size tells how often a clone was seen (once, few, many) or the class of an expanded clone, and some rows leave it out.

d_gene	abundance	v_gene	j_gene	CDR3aa	CDR3nt
TRBD2	NA	TRBV12-5	TRBJ2-3	CASGSGLAGSTDTQYF	TGTGCTAGTGGTTCGGGACTAGCGGGGAGCACAGATACGCAGTATTTT
TRBD1	NA	TRBV5-4	TRBJ2-1	CASSFLDRGDDEQFF	TGTGCCAGCAGCTTTCTGGACAGGGGGGACGATGAGCAGTTCTTC
TRBD1	NA	TRBV6-1	TRBJ1-5	CASGLRQGSNQPQHF	TGTGCCAGCGGATTAAGACAGGGCTCGAATCAGCCCCAGCATTTT
TRBD2	NA	TRBV2	TRBJ2-7	CASSEEASGTLFSYEQYF	TGTGCCAGCAGTGAAGAGGCTAGCGGAACGTTATTCTCCTACGAGCAGTACTTC
NA	once	TRBV29-1	TRBJ1-4	CSVVKGSAGGNEKLFF	TGCAGCGTTGTAAAGGGGTCGGCAGGCGGAAATGAAAAACTGTTTTTT
TRBD1	NA	TRBV5-4	TRBJ2-3	CASSLGQGNQYF	TGTGCCAGCAGCCTGGGACAGGGGAATCAGTATTTT
NA	once	TRBV28	TRBJ1-5	CASSLPGYSNQPQHF	TGTGCCAGCAGTTTGCCGGGTTATAGCAATCAGCCCCAGCATTTT
NA	few	TRBV5-1	TRBJ1-5	CASSLEQLNQPQHF	TGCGCCAGCAGCTTGGAACAGCTAAATCAGCCCCAGCATTTT
NA	NA	TRBV28	TRBJ1-5	CASSPDRNHNQPQHF	TGTGCCAGCAGTCCGGACAGAAACCACAATCAGCCCCAGCATTTT
TRBD1	NA	TRBV29-1	TRBJ2-1	CSVEDLGPTGLNEQFF	TGCAGCGTTGAAGATTTGGGCCCGACAGGGCTGAATGAGCAGTTCTTC
TRBD1	once	TRBV7-9	TRBJ1-4	CASSRGQGSEEKLFF	TGTGCCAGCAGCCGGGGACAGGGAAGCGAGGAAAAACTGTTTTTT
TRBD2	NA	TRBV18	TRBJ2-5	CASSPGLQETQYF	TGTGCCAGCTCCCCGGGACTACAAGAGACCCAGTACTTC
NA	NA	TRBV19	TRBJ1-2	CASSQQGIGYGYTF	TGTGCCAGTAGTCAACAGGGCATAGGCTATGGCTACACCTTC
TRBD1	NA	TRBV5-1	TRBJ2-6	CASSLTGTGGARGANVLTF	TGCGCCAGCAGCCTTACCGGGACAGGGGGCGCCCGTGGGGCCAACGTCCTGACTTTC
NA	NA	TRBV30	TRBJ1-2	CASRTDYGYTF	TGTGCCTCCAGGACAGACTATGGCTACACCTTC
TRBD2	NA	TRBV6-6	TRBJ2-5	CASSKKGLGAETQYF	TGTGCCAGCAGTAAAAAAGGACTAGGCGCTGAGACCCAGTACTTC
TRBD2	once	TRBV7-9	TRBJ2-1	CASSPLGVAGDYVSNEQFF	TGTGCCAGCAGCCCCTTGGGGGTAGCGGGAGATTATGTTTCCAATGAGCAGTTCTTC
NA	NA	TRBV6-1	TRBJ2-4	CASSGQALGGKIIQYF	TGTGCCAGCAGTGGACAGGCGCTGGGCGGAAAGATCATTCAGTACTTC
TRBD2	NA	TRBV29-1	TRBJ2-4	CSVERLAGGGNLAKNIQYF	TGCAGCGTTGAACGACTAGCGGGAGGGGGGAATCTAGCCAAAAACATTCAGTACTTC
TRBD1	NA	TRBV28	TRBJ1-5	CASSPPTGRQPQHF	TGTGCCAGCAGTCCTCCGACAGGGCGACAGCCCCAGCATTTT
TRBD2	few	TRBV4-1	TRBJ2-6	CASSQGLAGFSGANVLTF	TGCGCCAGCAGCCAAGGACTAGCGGGATTCTCTGGGGCCAACGTCCTGACTTTC
TRBD1	NA	TRBV28	TRBJ1-2	CASEGDRGKNYGYTF	TGTGCCAGCGAGGGGGACAGGGGAAAAAACTATGGCTACACCTTC